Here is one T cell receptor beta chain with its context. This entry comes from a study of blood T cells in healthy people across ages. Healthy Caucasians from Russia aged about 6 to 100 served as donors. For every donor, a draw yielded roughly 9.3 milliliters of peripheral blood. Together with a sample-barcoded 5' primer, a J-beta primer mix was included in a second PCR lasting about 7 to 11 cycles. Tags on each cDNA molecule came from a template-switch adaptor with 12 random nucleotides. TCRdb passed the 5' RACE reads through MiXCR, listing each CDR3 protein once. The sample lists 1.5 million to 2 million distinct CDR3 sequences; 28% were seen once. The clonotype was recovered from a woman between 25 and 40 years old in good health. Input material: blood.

The CDR3 nucleotides read TGTGCCTGGAGTGCCGGACACGGGACCGGGGAGCTGTTTTTT. This sequence encodes CAWSAGHGTGELFF. V and J are TRBV30 and TRBJ2-2; D may be TRBD1 (5 bases). The germline V gene encodes CDR1 GTSNPN and CDR2 SVGIG (reference sequence). The germline V and J ends were trimmed by 1 base and 5 bases, with 11 bases remaining between them. This CDR3 contains 14 residues.